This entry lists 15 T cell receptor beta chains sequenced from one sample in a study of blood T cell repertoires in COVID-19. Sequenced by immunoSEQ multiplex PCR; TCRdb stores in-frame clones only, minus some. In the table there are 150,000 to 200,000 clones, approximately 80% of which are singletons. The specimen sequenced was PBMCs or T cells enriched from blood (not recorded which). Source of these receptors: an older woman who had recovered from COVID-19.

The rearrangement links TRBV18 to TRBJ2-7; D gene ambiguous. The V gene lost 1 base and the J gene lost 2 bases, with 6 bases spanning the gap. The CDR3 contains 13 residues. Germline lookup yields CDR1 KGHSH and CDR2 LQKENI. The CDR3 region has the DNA TGTGCCAGCTCACCACTGGCAGCCTACGAGCAGTACTTC. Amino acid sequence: CASSPLAAYEQYF.

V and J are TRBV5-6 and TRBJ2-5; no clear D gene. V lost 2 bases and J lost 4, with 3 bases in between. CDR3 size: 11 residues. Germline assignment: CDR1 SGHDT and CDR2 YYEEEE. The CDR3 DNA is TGTGCCAGCAGCTTTCGAGAGACCCAGTACTTC. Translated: CASSFRETQYF.

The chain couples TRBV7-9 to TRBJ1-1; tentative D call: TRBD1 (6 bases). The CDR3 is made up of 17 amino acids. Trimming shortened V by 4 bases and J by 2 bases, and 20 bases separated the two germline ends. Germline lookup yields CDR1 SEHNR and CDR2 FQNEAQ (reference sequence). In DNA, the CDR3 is TGTGCCAGCAGCTCCCCGGGGGGGGCAGGCCAAAACACTGAAGCTTTCTTT. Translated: CASSSPGGAGQNTEAFF.

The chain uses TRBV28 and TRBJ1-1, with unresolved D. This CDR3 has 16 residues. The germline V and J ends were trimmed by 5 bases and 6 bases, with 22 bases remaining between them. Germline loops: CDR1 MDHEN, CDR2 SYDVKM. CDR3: CASSPLGPRRLAEAFF. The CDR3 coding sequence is TGTGCCAGCAGTCCCCTTGGACCCCGGAGGCTGGCTGAAGCTTTCTTT.

The CDR3: CASSSLRRAASHEQFF. The DNA for the CDR3 is TGTGCCAGCAGCTCCCTGAGGCGGGCCGCCAGCCATGAGCAGTTCTTC. This chain links TRBV28 with TRBJ2-1; maybe TRBD2 (5 bases). This CDR3 spans 16 amino acids. Germline values: CDR1 MDHEN, CDR2 SYDVKM. V was trimmed by 6 bases and J by 8 bases, leaving 23 bases between them.

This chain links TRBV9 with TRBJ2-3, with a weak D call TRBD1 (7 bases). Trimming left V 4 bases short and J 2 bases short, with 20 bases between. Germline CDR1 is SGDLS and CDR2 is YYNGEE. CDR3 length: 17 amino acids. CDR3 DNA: TGTGCCAGCAGCCCTCGGGGGCAGGGGGGTTTCACAGATACGCAGTATTTT. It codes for CASSPRGQGGFTDTQYF.

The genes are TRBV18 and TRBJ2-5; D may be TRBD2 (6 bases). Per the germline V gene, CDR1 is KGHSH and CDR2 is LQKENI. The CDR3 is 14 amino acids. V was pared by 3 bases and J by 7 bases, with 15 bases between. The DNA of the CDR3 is TGTGCCAGCTCACCCCCCGGGGGTCGAGGGACCCAGTACTTC. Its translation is CASSPPGGRGTQYF.

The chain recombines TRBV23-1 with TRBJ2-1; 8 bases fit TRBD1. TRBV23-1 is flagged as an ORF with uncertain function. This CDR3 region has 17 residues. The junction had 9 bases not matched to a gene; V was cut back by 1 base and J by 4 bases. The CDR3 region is CASSQFGSRGPYNEQFF. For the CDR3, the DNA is TGCGCCAGCAGTCAATTCGGGTCCAGGGGGCCTTACAATGAGCAGTTCTTC.

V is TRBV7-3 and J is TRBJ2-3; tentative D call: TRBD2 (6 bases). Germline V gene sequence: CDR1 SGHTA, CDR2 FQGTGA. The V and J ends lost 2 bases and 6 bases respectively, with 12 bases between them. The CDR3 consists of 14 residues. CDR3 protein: CASSLAGPGDTQYF. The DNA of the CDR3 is TGTGCCAGCAGCTTAGCGGGGCCGGGGGATACGCAGTATTTT.

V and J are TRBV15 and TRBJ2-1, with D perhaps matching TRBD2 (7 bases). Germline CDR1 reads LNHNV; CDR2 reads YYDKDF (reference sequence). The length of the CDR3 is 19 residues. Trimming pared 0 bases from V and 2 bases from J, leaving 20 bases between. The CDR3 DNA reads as TGTGCCACCAGCAGAGAGGGGGCGGGAGAGTGGGCCCCCTACAATGAGCAGTTCTTC. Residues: CATSREGAGEWAPYNEQFF.

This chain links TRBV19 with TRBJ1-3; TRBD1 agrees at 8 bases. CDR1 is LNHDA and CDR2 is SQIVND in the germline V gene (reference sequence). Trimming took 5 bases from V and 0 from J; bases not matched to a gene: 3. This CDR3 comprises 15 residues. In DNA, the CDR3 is TGTGCCAGTAGTTTCGGGACAGGCTCTGGAAACACCATATATTTT. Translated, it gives CASSFGTGSGNTIYF.

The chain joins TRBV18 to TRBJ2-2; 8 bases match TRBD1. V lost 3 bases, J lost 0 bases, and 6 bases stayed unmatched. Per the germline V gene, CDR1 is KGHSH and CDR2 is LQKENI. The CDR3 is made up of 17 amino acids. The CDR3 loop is CASSPLGQAANTGELFF. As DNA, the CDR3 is TGTGCCAGCTCACCCTTGGGACAGGCCGCGAACACCGGGGAGCTGTTTTTT. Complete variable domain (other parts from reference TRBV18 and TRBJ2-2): NAGVMQNPRHLVRRRGQEARLRCSPMKGHSHVYWYRQLPEEGLKFMVYLQKENIIDESGMPKERFSAEFPKEGPSILRIQQVVRGDSAAYFCASSPLGQAANTGELFFGEGSRLTVL.

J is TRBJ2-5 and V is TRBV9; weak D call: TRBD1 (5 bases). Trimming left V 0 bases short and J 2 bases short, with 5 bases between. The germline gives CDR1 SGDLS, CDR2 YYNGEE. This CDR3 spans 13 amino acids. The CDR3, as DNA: TGTGCCAGCAGCGTAGGGACACAAGAGACCCAGTACTTC. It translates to CASSVGTQETQYF.

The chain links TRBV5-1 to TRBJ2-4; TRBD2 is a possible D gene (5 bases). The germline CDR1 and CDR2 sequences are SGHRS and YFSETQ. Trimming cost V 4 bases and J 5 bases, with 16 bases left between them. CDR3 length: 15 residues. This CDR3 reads CASSPDPGVENIQYF. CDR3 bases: TGCGCCAGCAGCCCTGATCCCGGGGTGGAAAACATTCAGTACTTC.

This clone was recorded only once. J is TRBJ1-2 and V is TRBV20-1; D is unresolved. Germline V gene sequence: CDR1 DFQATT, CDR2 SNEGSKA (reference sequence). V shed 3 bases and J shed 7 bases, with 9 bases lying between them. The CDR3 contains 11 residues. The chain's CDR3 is CSASTVSGYTF. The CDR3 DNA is TGCAGTGCTAGCACAGTCTCTGGCTACACCTTC.